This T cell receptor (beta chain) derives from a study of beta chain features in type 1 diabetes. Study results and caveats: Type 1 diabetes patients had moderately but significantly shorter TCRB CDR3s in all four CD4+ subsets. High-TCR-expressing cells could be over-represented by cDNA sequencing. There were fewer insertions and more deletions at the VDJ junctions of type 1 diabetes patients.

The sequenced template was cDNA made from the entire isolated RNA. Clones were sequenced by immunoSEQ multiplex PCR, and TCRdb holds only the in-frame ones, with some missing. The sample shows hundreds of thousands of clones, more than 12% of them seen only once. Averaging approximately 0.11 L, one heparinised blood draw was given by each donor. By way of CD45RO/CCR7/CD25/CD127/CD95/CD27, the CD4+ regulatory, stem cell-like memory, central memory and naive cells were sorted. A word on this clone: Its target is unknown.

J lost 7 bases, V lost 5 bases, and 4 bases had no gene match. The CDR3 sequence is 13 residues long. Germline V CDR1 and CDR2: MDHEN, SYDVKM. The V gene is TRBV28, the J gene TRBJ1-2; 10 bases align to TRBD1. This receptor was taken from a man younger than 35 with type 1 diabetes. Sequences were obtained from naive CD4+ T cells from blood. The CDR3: CASSRDRGRGYTF. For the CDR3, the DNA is TGTGCCAGCAGTAGGGACAGGGGTCGTGGCTACACCTTC.